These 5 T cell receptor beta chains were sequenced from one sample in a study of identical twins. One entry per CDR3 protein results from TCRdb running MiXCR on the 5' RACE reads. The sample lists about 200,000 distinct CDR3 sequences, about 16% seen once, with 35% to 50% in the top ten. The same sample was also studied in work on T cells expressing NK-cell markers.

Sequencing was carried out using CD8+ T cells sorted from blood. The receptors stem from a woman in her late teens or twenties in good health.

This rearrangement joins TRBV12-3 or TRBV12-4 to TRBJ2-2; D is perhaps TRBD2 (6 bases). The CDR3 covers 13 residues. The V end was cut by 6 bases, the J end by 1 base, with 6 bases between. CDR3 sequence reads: CASRGGNTGELFF. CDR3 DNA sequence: TGTGCCAGCAGGGGGGGGAACACCGGGGAGCTGTTTTTT.

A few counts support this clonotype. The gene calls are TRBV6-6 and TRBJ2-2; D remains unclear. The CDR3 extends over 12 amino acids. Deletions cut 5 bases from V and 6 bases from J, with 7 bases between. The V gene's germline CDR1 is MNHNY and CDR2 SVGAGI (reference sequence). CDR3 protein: CASSPTPGELFF. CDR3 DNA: TGTGCCAGCAGTCCGACCCCCGGGGAGCTGTTTTTT.

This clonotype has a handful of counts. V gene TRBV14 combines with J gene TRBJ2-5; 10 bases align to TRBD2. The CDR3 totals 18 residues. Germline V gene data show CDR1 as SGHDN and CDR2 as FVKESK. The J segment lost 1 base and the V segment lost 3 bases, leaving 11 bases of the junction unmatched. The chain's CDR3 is CASSHSASGSRGQETQYF. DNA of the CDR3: TGTGCCAGCAGCCATAGCGCTAGCGGGAGCAGGGGCCAAGAGACCCAGTACTTC.

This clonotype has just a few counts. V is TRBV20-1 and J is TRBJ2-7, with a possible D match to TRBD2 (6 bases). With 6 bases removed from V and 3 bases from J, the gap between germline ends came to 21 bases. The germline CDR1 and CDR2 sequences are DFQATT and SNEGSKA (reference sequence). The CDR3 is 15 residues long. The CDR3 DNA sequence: TGCAGTGCGGAGCCCCAAGGCGGGGTAAGCTACGAGCAGTACTTC. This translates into CSAEPQGGVSYEQYF.

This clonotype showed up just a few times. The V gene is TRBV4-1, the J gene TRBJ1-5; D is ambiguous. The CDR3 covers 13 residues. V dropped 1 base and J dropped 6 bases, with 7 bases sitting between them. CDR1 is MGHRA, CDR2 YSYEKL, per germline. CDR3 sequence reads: CASSQGGLQPQHF. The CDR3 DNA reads TGCGCCAGCAGCCAAGGAGGTCTTCAGCCCCAGCATTTT.